The rows below give T cell receptor beta chains drawn from one sample of a study of post-analysis software for immune sequencing data. Each CDR3 protein is one row after TCRdb ran MiXCR on the PCR reads. The table includes approximately 770,000 distinct CDR3 sequences, 40% to 55% detected once. Sequencing was done on a sample of blood. These receptors all stem from a girl aged 5 to 17 with multiple sclerosis. Each CDR3 is given with its conserved first and last residue. The order of the fields is V gene, J gene, clone size, D gene, CDR3 protein, CDR3 DNA. A D gene is named only where the DNA matches it firmly. Some rows mark clone size as missing; the rest say once, few, many or name a class of expanded clone.

V: TRBV20-1
J: TRBJ2-7
size: few
D: TRBD2
CDR3: CSAEMTSGGRAYEQYF
DNA: TGCAGTGCGGAGATGACTAGCGGAGGAAGAGCCTACGAGCAGTACTTC

V: TRBV15
J: TRBJ2-1
size: -
D: TRBD2
CDR3: CATSRDTGLAGYNEQFF
DNA: TGTGCCACCAGCAGAGATACGGGACTAGCTGGATACAATGAGCAGTTCTTC

V: TRBV7-9
J: TRBJ1-3
size: -
D: -
CDR3: CASSYRGNTIYF
DNA: TGTGCCAGCAGCTACAGGGGAAACACCATATATTTT

V: TRBV20-1
J: TRBJ2-3
size: -
D: -
CDR3: CSAVQRVTDTQYF
DNA: TGCAGTGCAGTGCAGCGGGTCACAGATACGCAGTATTTT

V: TRBV5-6
J: TRBJ1-2
size: -
D: TRBD1
CDR3: CASSSGDREGYGYTF
DNA: TGTGCCAGCAGCTCCGGGGACAGGGAAGGCTATGGCTACACCTTC

V: TRBV5-1
J: TRBJ2-3
size: -
D: -
CDR3: CASSLADGVADTQYF
DNA: TGCGCCAGCAGCTTGGCGGATGGAGTTGCAGATACGCAGTATTTT

V: TRBV6-1
J: TRBJ2-4
size: -
D: -
CDR3: CASSDVSMRRTNIQYF
DNA: TGTGCCAGCAGTGATGTTTCTATGCGGAGGACCAACATTCAGTACTTC

V: TRBV5-1
J: TRBJ2-5
size: -
D: TRBD1
CDR3: CASSFYRGSQETQYF
DNA: TGCGCCAGCAGCTTTTACAGGGGATCCCAAGAGACCCAGTACTTC

V: TRBV7-9
J: TRBJ2-3
size: -
D: -
CDR3: CASSPPSVSTDTQYF
DNA: TGTGCCAGCAGCCCACCTAGCGTAAGCACAGATACGCAGTATTTT

V: TRBV4-2
J: TRBJ2-7
size: -
D: -
CDR3: CASSPQGSAGAKAYEQYF
DNA: TGTGCCAGCAGCCCACAGGGTTCCGCTGGAGCTAAAGCCTACGAGCAGTACTTC

V: TRBV7-2
J: TRBJ2-1
size: few
D: TRBD1
CDR3: CASSFYGQGDIEQFF
DNA: TGTGCCAGCAGCTTTTACGGGCAGGGGGATATTGAGCAGTTCTTC

V: TRBV27
J: TRBJ2-7
size: few
D: TRBD1
CDR3: CASSSGTGIYEQYF
DNA: TGTGCCAGCAGTTCCGGGACAGGGATCTACGAGCAGTACTTC

V: TRBV29-1
J: TRBJ2-1
size: -
D: TRBD2
CDR3: CSVPSGSDEQFF
DNA: TGCAGCGTCCCGAGCGGGAGTGATGAGCAGTTCTTC

V: TRBV11-2
J: TRBJ2-4
size: few
D: -
CDR3: CASSSLKNIQYF
DNA: TGTGCCAGCAGCTCCTTGAAAAACATTCAGTACTTC

V: TRBV3-1
J: TRBJ2-1
size: few
D: -
CDR3: CASSQDADLGQPDYNEQFF
DNA: TGTGCCAGCAGCCAAGACGCAGATCTAGGACAGCCTGATTACAATGAGCAGTTCTTC

V: TRBV29-1
J: TRBJ2-7
size: -
D: -
CDR3: CSVEGGRANSYEQYF
DNA: TGCAGCGTTGAAGGCGGTAGGGCCAATTCCTACGAGCAGTACTTC

V: TRBV28
J: TRBJ2-7
size: -
D: TRBD1
CDR3: CASRPRQGVAYEQYF
DNA: TGTGCCAGCAGGCCCCGACAGGGGGTTGCCTACGAGCAGTACTTC

V: TRBV12-3/TRBV12-4
J: TRBJ2-5
size: -
D: TRBD2
CDR3: CASSFQASGLGEQYF
DNA: TGTGCCAGCAGTTTCCAGGCTAGCGGTTTGGGGGAGCAGTACTTC

V: TRBV12-3/TRBV12-4
J: TRBJ2-7
size: many
D: TRBD1
CDR3: CASSFGTGGYEQYF
DNA: TGTGCCAGCAGCTTCGGGACAGGGGGCTACGAGCAGTACTTC

V: TRBV5-1
J: TRBJ2-1
size: -
D: TRBD2
CDR3: CASSPPREGSYNEQFF
DNA: TGCGCCAGCTCTCCACCGCGGGAGGGGAGCTACAATGAGCAGTTCTTC

V: TRBV4-2
J: TRBJ2-7
size: once
D: -
CDR3: CASSQKHSYEQYF
DNA: TGTGCCAGCAGCCAAAAACACTCCTACGAGCAGTACTTC

V: TRBV4-2
J: TRBJ2-1
size: -
D: TRBD2
CDR3: CASSPPGLAGTMDEQFF
DNA: TGTGCCAGCAGCCCGCCCGGACTAGCGGGAACAATGGATGAGCAGTTCTTC

V: TRBV12-3/TRBV12-4
J: TRBJ1-4
size: -
D: -
CDR3: CASRPRGGENLFF
DNA: TGTGCCAGCAGGCCCAGGGGTGGTGAAAACCTGTTTTTT

V: TRBV24-1
J: TRBJ1-5
size: -
D: -
CDR3: CATSDENQGQHF
DNA: TGTGCCACCAGTGATGAAAATCAGGGCCAGCATTTT

V: TRBV20-1
J: TRBJ2-5
size: few
D: TRBD1
CDR3: CSARGQTGQETQYF
DNA: TGCAGTGCTAGGGGCCAGACAGGGCAAGAGACCCAGTACTTC

V: TRBV29-1
J: TRBJ2-3
size: few
D: TRBD2
CDR3: CSVLAELADTQYF
DNA: TGCAGCGTGCTAGCGGAGCTGGCAGATACGCAGTATTTT

V: TRBV20-1
J: TRBJ2-1
size: few
D: TRBD2
CDR3: CSARGLAGVGYNEQFF
DNA: TGCAGTGCCCGGGGACTAGCGGGAGTAGGGTACAATGAGCAGTTCTTC

V: TRBV7-2
J: TRBJ1-1
size: -
D: -
CDR3: CASSSGATNTEAFF
DNA: TGTGCCAGCAGCTCAGGGGCAACGAACACTGAAGCTTTCTTT

V: TRBV20-1
J: TRBJ1-4
size: -
D: -
CDR3: CSARDARQANEKLFF
DNA: TGCAGTGCTAGAGATGCACGACAGGCTAATGAAAAACTGTTTTTT

V: TRBV12-3/TRBV12-4
J: TRBJ1-1
size: few
D: -
CDR3: CASSSEIRGTEAFF
DNA: TGTGCCAGCAGTAGCGAAATCCGGGGCACTGAAGCTTTCTTT

V: TRBV7-9
J: TRBJ2-3
size: -
D: -
CDR3: CASSIGTSRTDTQYF
DNA: TGTGCCAGCAGCATCGGGACTTCCCGGACAGATACGCAGTATTTT

V: TRBV12-3/TRBV12-4
J: TRBJ2-1
size: once
D: TRBD2
CDR3: CASRSSGNGEGSYNEQFF
DNA: TGTGCCAGCAGGTCTAGCGGGAATGGGGAAGGCTCCTACAATGAGCAGTTCTTC

V: TRBV24-1
J: TRBJ1-1
size: few
D: -
CDR3: CATSDFIGRRGTEAFF
DNA: TGTGCCACCAGTGATTTTATCGGGCGTAGGGGCACTGAAGCTTTCTTT

V: TRBV11-1
J: TRBJ2-7
size: -
D: -
CDR3: CASSTIRDTEQYF
DNA: TGTGCCAGCAGCACTATCCGGGACACCGAGCAGTACTTC

V: TRBV10-3
J: TRBJ2-3
size: -
D: -
CDR3: CAIRSRAEADTQYF
DNA: TGTGCCATCAGGTCACGAGCAGAGGCAGATACGCAGTATTTT

V: TRBV20-1
J: TRBJ1-1
size: -
D: -
CDR3: CSARDEWGAEAFF
DNA: TGCAGTGCTAGAGATGAGTGGGGGGCTGAAGCTTTCTTT

V: TRBV15
J: TRBJ1-2
size: -
D: TRBD1
CDR3: CATSSTIRTGRNYGYTF
DNA: TGTGCCACCAGCAGCACGATAAGGACAGGGAGGAACTATGGCTACACCTTC

V: TRBV25-1
J: TRBJ2-1
size: few
D: -
CDR3: CASSDFIDSPYNEQFF
DNA: TGTGCCAGCAGTGATTTTATCGACAGTCCCTACAATGAGCAGTTCTTC

V: TRBV5-1
J: TRBJ2-3
size: once
D: -
CDR3: CASSWEETGDTQYF
DNA: TGCGCCAGCAGCTGGGAGGAAACAGGGGATACGCAGTATTTT

V: TRBV27
J: TRBJ2-5
size: -
D: TRBD2
CDR3: CASKDGLAGETQYF
DNA: TGTGCCAGCAAGGATGGACTAGCCGGGGAGACCCAGTACTTC

V: TRBV11-2
J: TRBJ2-1
size: -
D: -
CDR3: CASSLDVRGHEQFF
DNA: TGTGCCAGCAGCTTAGATGTCAGAGGTCATGAGCAGTTCTTC

V: TRBV25-1
J: TRBJ2-3
size: -
D: TRBD2
CDR3: CASSETRLAGGQDTQYF
DNA: TGTGCCAGCAGTGAAACACGACTAGCGGGAGGGCAAGATACGCAGTATTTT

V: TRBV19
J: TRBJ2-3
size: few
D: -
CDR3: CASSISRAHRTDTQYF
DNA: TGTGCCAGTAGTATCTCGCGGGCTCACCGCACAGATACGCAGTATTTT

V: TRBV7-9
J: TRBJ2-6
size: -
D: -
CDR3: CASSNFLSGLTGANVLTF
DNA: TGTGCCAGCAGCAATTTTCTAAGTGGGCTTACTGGGGCCAACGTCCTGACTTTC

V: TRBV9
J: TRBJ1-2
size: -
D: TRBD1
CDR3: CASSVAGRGQDGYTF
DNA: TGTGCCAGCAGCGTAGCGGGCAGGGGGCAGGATGGCTACACCTTC

V: TRBV7-9
J: TRBJ1-2
size: -
D: -
CDR3: CASSLSGRVYGYTF
DNA: TGTGCCAGCAGCCTTAGCGGACGGGTTTATGGCTACACCTTC

V: TRBV3-1
J: TRBJ2-1
size: few
D: TRBD2
CDR3: CASSRAAGVGNEQFF
DNA: TGTGCCAGCAGCCGAGCAGCGGGAGTGGGAAATGAGCAGTTCTTC

V: TRBV20-1
J: TRBJ1-1
size: once
D: TRBD1
CDR3: CSARSTLLGQANTEAFF
DNA: TGCAGTGCTAGGAGTACGTTACTCGGACAGGCGAACACTGAAGCTTTCTTT

V: TRBV6-2/TRBV6-3
J: TRBJ2-7
size: -
D: -
CDR3: CASISTRRFRNEQYF
DNA: TGTGCCAGCATTTCCACGAGGAGGTTCAGGAACGAGCAGTACTTC

V: TRBV7-2
J: TRBJ2-6
size: few
D: -
CDR3: CASSITRGFSGANVLTF
DNA: TGTGCCAGCAGCATAACTAGGGGGTTCTCTGGGGCCAACGTCCTGACTTTC

V: TRBV10-3
J: TRBJ2-5
size: -
D: TRBD1
CDR3: CAIMDTGGNYKQYF
DNA: TGTGCCATCATGGATACAGGGGGCAACTATAAGCAGTACTTC

V: TRBV13
J: TRBJ1-1
size: -
D: TRBD1
CDR3: CASSRGDSTEAFF
DNA: TGTGCCAGCAGCCGGGGGGACAGCACTGAAGCTTTCTTT

V: TRBV7-3
J: TRBJ2-7
size: -
D: TRBD2
CDR3: CASSSPPLAGEVGQYF
DNA: TGTGCCAGCAGCTCCCCACCACTAGCGGGAGAAGTAGGGCAGTACTTC

V: TRBV7-2
J: TRBJ2-3
size: few
D: TRBD1
CDR3: CASSEGADSTDTQYF
DNA: TGTGCCAGCAGCGAGGGGGCCGATAGCACAGATACGCAGTATTTT

V: TRBV6-9
J: TRBJ2-5
size: -
D: TRBD1
CDR3: CASSNRPETGGKRQETQYF
DNA: TGTGCCAGCAGTAACAGGCCCGAAACAGGGGGCAAAAGGCAAGAGACCCAGTACTTC